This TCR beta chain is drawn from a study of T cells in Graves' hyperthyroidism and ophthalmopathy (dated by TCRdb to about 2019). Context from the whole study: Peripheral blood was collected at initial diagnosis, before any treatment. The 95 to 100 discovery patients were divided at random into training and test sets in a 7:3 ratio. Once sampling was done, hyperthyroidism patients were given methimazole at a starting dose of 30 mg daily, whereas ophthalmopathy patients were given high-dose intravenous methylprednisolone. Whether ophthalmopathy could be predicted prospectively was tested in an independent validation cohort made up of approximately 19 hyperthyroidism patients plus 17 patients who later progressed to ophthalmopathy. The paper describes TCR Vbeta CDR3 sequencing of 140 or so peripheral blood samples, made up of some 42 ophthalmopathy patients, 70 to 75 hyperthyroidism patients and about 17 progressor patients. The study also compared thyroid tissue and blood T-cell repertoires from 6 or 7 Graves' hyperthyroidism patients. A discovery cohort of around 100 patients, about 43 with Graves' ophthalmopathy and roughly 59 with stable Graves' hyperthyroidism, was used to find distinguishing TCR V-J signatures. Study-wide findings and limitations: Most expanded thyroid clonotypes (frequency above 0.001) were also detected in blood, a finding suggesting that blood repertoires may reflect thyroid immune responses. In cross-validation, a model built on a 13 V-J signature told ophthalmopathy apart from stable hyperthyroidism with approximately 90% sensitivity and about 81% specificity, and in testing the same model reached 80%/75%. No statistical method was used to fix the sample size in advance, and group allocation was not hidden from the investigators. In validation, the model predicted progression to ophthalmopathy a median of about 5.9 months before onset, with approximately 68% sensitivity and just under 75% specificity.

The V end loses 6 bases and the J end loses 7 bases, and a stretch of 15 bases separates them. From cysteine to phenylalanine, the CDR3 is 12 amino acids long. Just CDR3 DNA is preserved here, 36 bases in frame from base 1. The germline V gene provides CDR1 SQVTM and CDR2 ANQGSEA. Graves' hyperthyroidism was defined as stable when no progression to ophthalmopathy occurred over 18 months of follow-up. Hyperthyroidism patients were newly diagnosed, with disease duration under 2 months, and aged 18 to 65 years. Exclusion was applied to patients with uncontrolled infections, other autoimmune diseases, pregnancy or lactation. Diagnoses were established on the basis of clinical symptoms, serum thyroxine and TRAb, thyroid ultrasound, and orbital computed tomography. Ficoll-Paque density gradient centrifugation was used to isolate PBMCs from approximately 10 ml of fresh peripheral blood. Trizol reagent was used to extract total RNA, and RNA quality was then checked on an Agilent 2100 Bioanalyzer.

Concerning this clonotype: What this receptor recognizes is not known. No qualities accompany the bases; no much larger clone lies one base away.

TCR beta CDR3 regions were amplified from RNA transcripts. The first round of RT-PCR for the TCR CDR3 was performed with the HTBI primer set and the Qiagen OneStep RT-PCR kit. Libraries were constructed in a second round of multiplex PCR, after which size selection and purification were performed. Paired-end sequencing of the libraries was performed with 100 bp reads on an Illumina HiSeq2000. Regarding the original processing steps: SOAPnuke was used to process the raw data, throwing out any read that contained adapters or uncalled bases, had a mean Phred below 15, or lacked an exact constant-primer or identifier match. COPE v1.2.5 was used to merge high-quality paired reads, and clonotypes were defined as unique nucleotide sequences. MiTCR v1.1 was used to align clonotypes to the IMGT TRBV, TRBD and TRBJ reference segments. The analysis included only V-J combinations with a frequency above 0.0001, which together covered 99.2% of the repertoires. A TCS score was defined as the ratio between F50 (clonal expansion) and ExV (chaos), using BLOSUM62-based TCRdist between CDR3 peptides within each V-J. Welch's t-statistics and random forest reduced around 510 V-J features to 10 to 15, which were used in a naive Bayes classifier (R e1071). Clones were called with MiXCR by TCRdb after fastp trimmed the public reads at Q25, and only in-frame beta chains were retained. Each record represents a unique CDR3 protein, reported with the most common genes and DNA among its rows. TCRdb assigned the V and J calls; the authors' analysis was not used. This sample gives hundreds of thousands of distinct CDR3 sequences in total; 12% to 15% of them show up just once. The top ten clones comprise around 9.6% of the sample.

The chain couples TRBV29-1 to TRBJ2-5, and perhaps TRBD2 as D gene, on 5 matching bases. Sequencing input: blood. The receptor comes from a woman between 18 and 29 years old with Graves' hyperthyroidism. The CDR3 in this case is CSVREGPRTQYF. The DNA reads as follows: TGCAGCGTGAGGGAAGGGCCGCGGACCCAGTACTTC.